This T cell receptor beta chain was found in a study of blood T cell repertoires in COVID-19. Study-level information: T cells, B-cell-depleted T cells, or PBMCs provided the cDNA or gDNA that served as material.

Data came from immunoSEQ multiplex PCR; TCRdb stores just in-frame clones and leaves some out. Among about 47,000 clones listed, approximately 71% were seen once. CDR3 length equals 15 residues. CDR1 is PRHDT, CDR2 FYEKMQ, per germline (reference sequence). Trimming pared 4 bases from V and 2 bases from J, leaving 14 bases between. This clone rates as medium-sized. The V and J genes are TRBV13 and TRBJ1-2; D gene unclear. Sequenced input: peripheral blood. The receptor was derived from an elderly man with acute or convalescent COVID-19. CDR3 loop: CASSYTGPGNYGYTF. CDR3 DNA sequence: TGTGCCAGCAGCTACACTGGACCGGGGAACTATGGCTACACCTTC.